This TCR beta chain was profiled in a study of blood T cell repertoires in COVID-19. On the study more broadly: PBMCs, B-cell-depleted T cells, or T cells provided the cDNA or gDNA that made up the material.

The protocol was immunoSEQ multiplex PCR, while the TCRdb copy is restricted to in-frame clones and leaves out a portion. The sample includes 200,000 or so clones, roughly nine tenths seen only once; the top ten take roughly 10%. A word on this clone: A read error may account for a junction end that differs from germline. This sample includes further DNA sequences coding for the same CDR3.

The CDR3 covers 14 residues. Germline V CDR1 and CDR2: SEHNR, FQNEAQ (reference sequence). This sequence joins TRBV7-9 and TRBJ1-3; weak D call: TRBD1 (6 bases). The source of this sequence is a man aged 25-40 years who had recovered from COVID-19. The source material was PBMCs or T cells enriched from blood (not recorded which). The CDR3 sequence: CASSLGGAGNTIYF. In nucleotides, the CDR3 is TGTGCCAGCAGTTTAGGGGGGGCTGGAAACACCATATATTTT.